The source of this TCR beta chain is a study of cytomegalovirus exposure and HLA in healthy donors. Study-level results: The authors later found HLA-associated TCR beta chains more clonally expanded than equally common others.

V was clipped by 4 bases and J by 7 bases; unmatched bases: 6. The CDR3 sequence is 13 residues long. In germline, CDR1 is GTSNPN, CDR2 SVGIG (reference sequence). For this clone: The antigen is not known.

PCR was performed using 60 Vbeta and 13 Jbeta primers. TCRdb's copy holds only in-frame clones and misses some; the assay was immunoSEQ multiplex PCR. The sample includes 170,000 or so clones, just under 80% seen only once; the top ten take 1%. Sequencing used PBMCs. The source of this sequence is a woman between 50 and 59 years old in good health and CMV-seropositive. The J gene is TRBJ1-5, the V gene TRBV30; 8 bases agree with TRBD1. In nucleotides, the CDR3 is TGTGCCTGGACGGACAGGGTAAGCCAGCCCCAGCATTTT. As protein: CAWTDRVSQPQHF. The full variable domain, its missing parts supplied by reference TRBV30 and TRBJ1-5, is SQTIHQWPATLVQPVGSPLSLECTVEGTSNPNLYWYRQAAGRGLQLLFYSVGIGQISSEVPQNLSASRPQDRQFILSSKKLLLSDSGFYLCAWTDRVSQPQHFGDGTRLSIL.